Here is one T cell receptor beta chain with its context. This record belongs to a study of blood T cell repertoires in COVID-19. Trimming removed 0 bases from V and 0 bases from J, with 9 bases in between. This CDR3 spans 16 amino acids. In the original workflow: Reference gene primer amplification gave estimated nucleated cell counts. Sequenced by immunoSEQ multiplex PCR; TCRdb stores in-frame clones only, minus some. The DNA was the basis for D and trimming; V, J and clone size are from that table. The sample gives about 170,000 clones, 75% to 90% of which show up once; approximately 0.8% is in the top ten.

The TCR comes from a woman between 18 and 29 years old who had recovered from COVID-19. The sample taken for sequencing was PBMCs or T cells enriched from blood (not recorded which). The gene calls are TRBV23-1 and TRBJ2-1; possibly TRBD2 for D (6 bases). Being an ORF, TRBV23-1 has a function that is uncertain. The CDR3 region is CASSQSRAGSYNEQFF. The CDR3 DNA sequence: TGCGCCAGCAGTCAATCGCGAGCGGGCTCCTACAATGAGCAGTTCTTC.